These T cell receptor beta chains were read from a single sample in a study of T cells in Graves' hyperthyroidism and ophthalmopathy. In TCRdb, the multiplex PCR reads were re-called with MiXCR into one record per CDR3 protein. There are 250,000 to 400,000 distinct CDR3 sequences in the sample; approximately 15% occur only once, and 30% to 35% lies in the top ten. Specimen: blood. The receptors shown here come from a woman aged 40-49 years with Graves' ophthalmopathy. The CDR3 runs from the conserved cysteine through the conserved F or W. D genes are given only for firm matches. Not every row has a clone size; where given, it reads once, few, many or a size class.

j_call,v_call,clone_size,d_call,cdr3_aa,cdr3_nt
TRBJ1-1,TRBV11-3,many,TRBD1,CASSSRGGTTEAFF,TGTGCCAGCAGCTCCAGGGGGGGAACCACTGAAGCTTTCTTT
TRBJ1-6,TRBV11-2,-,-,CASSRTDNSPLHF,TGTGCCAGCAGCCGAACAGATAATTCACCCCTCCACTTT
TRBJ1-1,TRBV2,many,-,CASRTAGNTEAFF,TGTGCCAGCCGGACTGCCGGGAACACTGAAGCTTTCTTT
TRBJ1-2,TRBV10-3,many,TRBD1,CAITGTGPMGGYTF,TGTGCCATCACCGGGACAGGGCCCATGGGTGGCTACACCTTC
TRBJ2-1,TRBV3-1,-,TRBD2,CASSQDLSSGVSYNEQFF,TGTGCCAGCAGCCAAGATCTTTCTAGCGGGGTTTCCTACAATGAGCAGTTCTTC
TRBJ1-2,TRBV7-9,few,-,CASSPGTDLYGYTF,TGTGCCAGCAGCCCCGGTACAGACCTATATGGCTACACCTTC
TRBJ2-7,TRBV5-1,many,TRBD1,CASSWTGTGTYEQYF,TGCGCCAGCAGCTGGACCGGGACAGGGACATACGAGCAGTACTTC
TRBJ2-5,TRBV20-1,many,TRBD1,CSASRGGGETQYF,TGCAGTGCTAGTCGAGGGGGCGGTGAGACCCAGTACTTC
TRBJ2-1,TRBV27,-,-,CASSFNVYPTNEQFF,TGTGCCAGCAGTTTTAACGTTTACCCGACCAATGAGCAGTTCTTC
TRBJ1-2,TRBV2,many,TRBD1,CASTRKTGGGQGYTF,TGTGCCAGCACCCGAAAGACAGGAGGGGGCCAGGGCTACACCTTC
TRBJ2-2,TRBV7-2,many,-,CASRSGSLNTGELFF,TGTGCCAGCAGATCCGGGAGCCTGAACACCGGGGAGCTGTTTTTT
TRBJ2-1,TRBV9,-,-,CASSVDELSYNEQFF,TGTGCCAGCAGCGTAGACGAGCTTTCCTACAATGAGCAGTTCTTC
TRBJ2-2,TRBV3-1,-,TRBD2,CASSQDLGLAGNTGELFF,TGTGCCAGCAGCCAAGACTTGGGTCTAGCGGGGAACACCGGGGAGCTGTTTTTT
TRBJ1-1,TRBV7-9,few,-,CASSFGGGATSEAFF,TGTGCCAGCAGCTTCGGCGGGGGCGCAACGAGTGAAGCTTTCTTT